Shown below are 21 T cell receptor beta chains from a single sample sequenced in a study of T cell responses to AZD1222 COVID-19 vaccine. TCRdb's copy holds only in-frame clones and misses some; the assay was immunoSEQ multiplex PCR. The table records 95,000 to 120,000 clones, roughly nine tenths of them present only once. The sample was peripheral blood, taken on day 0 of MenACWY control vaccination. Every receptor here comes from an adult in good health.

This clone came up a few times. The chain combines TRBV6-1 with TRBJ1-6, with D uncertain. CDR1 and CDR2 from the germline V gene are MNHNS and SASEGT. Trimming removed 1 base from V and 11 bases from J, with 12 bases in between. The CDR3 has 14 amino acids. The CDR3 region is CASSEGRALTPLHF. The CDR3 region has the DNA TGTGCCAGCAGTGAAGGGCGGGCTTTGACACCCCTCCACTTT.

A remark on this clone: At one boundary the junction diverges from the germline segment, which might be a read error. The J gene is TRBJ2-7, the V gene TRBV29-1; tentatively, D is TRBD1 or TRBD2 (5 bases each). CDR1 SQVTM and CDR2 ANQGSEA come from the germline V gene. The length of the CDR3 is 12 residues. CDR3 amino acids: CSVELTDYEQYF. Written as DNA, the CDR3 is TGCAGCGTTGAGTTGACAGACTACGAACAGTACTTC.

V and J are TRBV21-1 and TRBJ1-2. TRBV21-1 is designated a pseudogene. The CDR3 loop spans 13 amino acids. The CDR3 sequence is CASSKARGHGYTF. The CDR3, as DNA: TGTGCCAGCAGCAAAGCGCGAGGTCATGGCTACACCTTC.

The rearrangement uses TRBV6-5 and TRBJ1-1, with unresolved D. CDR1 is MNHEY, CDR2 SVGAGI, per germline. V dropped 0 bases and J dropped 0 bases, with 8 bases sitting between them. The length of the CDR3 is 15 residues. The CDR3 DNA is TGTGCCAGCAGTTACTCGAGAAGGATGAACACTGAAGCTTTCTTT. It yields the protein CASSYSRRMNTEAFF.

The chain carries TRBV5-6 and TRBJ1-1; D possibly corresponds to TRBD1 (5 bases). CDR3 length: 16 residues. Per germline, CDR1 SGHDT and CDR2 YYEEEE. The V end lost 1 base, the J end lost 1 base, and 14 bases lay between the germline ends. The CDR3 is CASSLFKGFKNTEAFF. DNA of the CDR3: TGTGCCAGCAGCTTGTTCAAGGGGTTTAAGAACACTGAAGCTTTCTTT.

Written as DNA, the CDR3 is TGTGCCAGCAGCTTTGGCCGCGGACTAGGCGATGAGCAGTTCTTC. Translating gives CASSFGRGLGDEQFF. This sequence joins TRBV13 and TRBJ2-1; 7 nucleotides line up with TRBD2. The junction had 10 bases not matched to a gene; V was cut back by 3 bases and J by 8 bases. This CDR3 has 15 residues. Germline assignment: CDR1 PRHDT and CDR2 FYEKMQ (reference sequence). The variable domain in full, completed from reference TRBV13 and TRBJ2-1, reads AAGVIQSPRHLIKEKRETATLKCYPIPRHDTVYWYQQGPGQDPQFLISFYEKMQSDKGSIPDRFSAQQFSDYHSELNMSSLELGDSALYFCASSFGRGLGDEQFFGPGTRLTVL.

The chain links TRBV27 to TRBJ1-1; TRBD1 matches at 9 bases. This CDR3 has 11 residues. Germline values: CDR1 MNHEY, CDR2 SMNVEV (reference sequence). The V gene end was trimmed by 8 bases and the J gene end by 7 bases; junction bases not matched to a gene: 2. The CDR3 nucleotides read TGTGCCAGCGCGACAGGGGGTGAAGCTTTCTTT. Its protein product is CASATGGEAFF.

The V call is TRBV6-1, the J call TRBJ1-2; 7 positions match TRBD1. J lost 4 bases, V lost 2 bases, and 10 bases had no gene match. Germline CDR1 reads MNHNS; CDR2 reads SASEGT. The CDR3 is 16 amino acids. As DNA, the CDR3 is TGTGCCAGCAGTGAAAGATCAGGGGGGAATTCCTATGGCTACACCTTC. It specifies CASSERSGGNSYGYTF.

V gene TRBV6-5 combines with J gene TRBJ1-6, with D possibly being TRBD1 (5 bases). Germline V CDR1 and CDR2: MNHEY, SVGAGI. The CDR3 sequence is 15 residues long. Trimming removed 0 bases from V and 7 bases from J, with 10 bases in between. The CDR3 loop is CASSYSGTFNSPLHF. DNA of the CDR3: TGTGCCAGCAGTTACTCGGGGACCTTCAATTCACCCCTCCACTTT.

The J gene is TRBJ2-7, the V gene TRBV5-1, with D perhaps matching TRBD2 (6 bases). The CDR3 runs to 13 residues. The V end was cut by 3 bases, the J end by 2 bases, with 9 bases between. The germline gives CDR1 SGHRS, CDR2 YFSETQ. CDR3 bases: TGCGCCAGCAGCTGGGGGGACGCCTACGAGCAGTACTTC. This translates into CASSWGDAYEQYF.

The chain has TRBV6-2 or TRBV6-3 and TRBJ1-2; 7 nucleotides align to TRBD1. Germline values: CDR1 MNHEY, CDR2 SVGEGT. Trimming cost V 5 bases and J 4 bases; bases outside gene matches: 4. The CDR3 runs to 13 residues. This CDR3 reads CASSDRQGYGYTF. In nucleotides, the CDR3 is TGTGCCAGCAGTGACCGACAGGGCTATGGCTACACCTTC.

This clone was counted only a few times. V gene TRBV6-5 combines with J gene TRBJ1-2, with D perhaps matching TRBD1 (6 bases). The CDR3 totals 12 residues. Germline V lookup: CDR1 MNHEY, CDR2 SVGAGI. Trimming stripped 10 bases from V and 8 bases from J, with 17 bases between. This chain's CDR3 is CATPQGGGGYTF. The DNA for the CDR3 is TGTGCCACCCCACAGGGTGGAGGCGGCTACACCTTC.

A word on this clone: Different DNA sequences within this sample yield the same CDR3. This chain links TRBV18 with TRBJ1-1; no definite D call. This CDR3 has 14 residues. The germline V gene has CDR1 KGHSH and CDR2 LQKENI. Trimming took off 3 bases at V and 1 base at J, with 9 bases between the two ends. This CDR3 is CASSPTDGNTEAFF. CDR3 nucleotide sequence: TGTGCCAGCTCACCTACGGACGGGAACACTGAAGCTTTCTTT.

The chain combines TRBV6-2 or TRBV6-3 with TRBJ1-1; D remains ambiguous. V lost 5 bases and J 6 bases, leaving 16 bases between the germline ends. Germline V gives CDR1 MNHEY, CDR2 SVGEGT. The CDR3 consists of 14 residues. The CDR3 region has the DNA TGTGCCAGCAGTAAGCAGGAGGCTTTCGCTGAAGCTTTCTTT. Its protein is CASSKQEAFAEAFF.

The V call is TRBV6-7, the J call TRBJ1-1; D not certain. TRBV6-7 is reported as an ORF; its role is uncertain. This CDR3 region has 11 residues. Deletions cut 0 bases from V and 11 bases from J, with 7 bases between. CDR3 sequence reads: CASSYSIGAFF. The CDR3 DNA reads TGTGCCAGCAGTTACTCGATTGGCGCTTTCTTT.

The rearrangement links TRBV5-1 to TRBJ1-1; D not certain. V was pared by 4 bases and J by 4 bases, with 17 bases between. This CDR3 region has 15 residues. Looked up from germline, CDR1 is SGHRS and CDR2 is YFSETQ. The CDR3 spells CASSDGRHRGTEAFF. The CDR3 bases are TGCGCCAGCAGCGACGGACGGCATAGAGGCACTGAAGCTTTCTTT. Filled out from reference TRBV5-1 and TRBJ1-1, the complete variable domain reads KAGVTQTPRYLIKTRGQQVTLSCSPISGHRSVSWYQQTPGQGLQFLFEYFSETQRNKGNFPGRFSGRQFSNSRSEMNVSTLELGDSALYLCASSDGRHRGTEAFFGQGTRLTVV.

A single count supports this clone. This chain joins TRBV5-1 and TRBJ1-4; the match to TRBD1 covers 9 bases. Looked up from germline, CDR1 is SGHRS and CDR2 is YFSETQ. The CDR3 spans 16 residues. Germline trimming cut 3 bases from V and 3 bases from J; bases unmatched to any gene: 6. CDR3 region: CASSWDRVGANEKLFF. The DNA for the CDR3 is TGCGCCAGCAGCTGGGACAGGGTAGGAGCTAATGAAAAACTGTTTTTT.

This clone was counted between two and nine times. The CDR3 nucleotides read TGTGCCAGTAGGCGAACCGGGACAGGCTATGGCTACACCTTC. This translates into CASRRTGTGYGYTF. The chain uses TRBV19 and TRBJ1-2, with 8 nucleotides matching TRBD1. Losses at the gene ends were 6 bases for V and 4 bases for J; bases not matched to a gene: 7. Germline CDR1 is LNHDA and CDR2 is SQIVND (reference sequence). The CDR3 has 14 amino acids.

The V call is TRBV18, the J call TRBJ2-2; 8 bases match TRBD2. CDR3 length: 15 residues. V was pared by 6 bases and J by 0 bases, with 3 bases of the junction left unmatched. CDR1 is KGHSH and CDR2 is LQKENI in the germline V gene. For the CDR3, the DNA is TGTGCCAGCTCGTTTAGCGGGGCGAACACCGGGGAGCTGTTTTTT. This translates into CASSFSGANTGELFF.

This clone showed up just once. This sequence joins TRBV19 and TRBJ1-4, with 10 bases matching TRBD1. The CDR3 length is 15 residues. Per the germline V gene, CDR1 is LNHDA and CDR2 is SQIVND (reference sequence). The junction had 7 bases not matched to a gene; V was cut back by 7 bases and J by 5 bases. The CDR3: CASKRRGQGNEKLFF. The DNA of the CDR3 is TGTGCCAGTAAGCGAAGGGGACAGGGGAATGAAAAACTGTTTTTT. The full variable domain, with the rest looked up from reference TRBV19 and TRBJ1-4, is DGGITQSPKYLFRKEGQNVTLSCEQNLNHDAMYWYRQDPGQGLRLIYYSQIVNDFQKGDIAEGYSVSREKKESFPLTVTSAQKNPTAFYLCASKRRGQGNEKLFFGSGTQLSVL.

V is TRBV28 and J is TRBJ1-1; D may be TRBD1 (5 bases). The CDR3 is 12 amino acids. V was clipped by 7 bases and J by 10 bases, with 16 bases between them. Germline values: CDR1 MDHEN, CDR2 SYDVKM. CDR3 coding DNA: TGTGCCAGCACCATGCAGGGCCTAGCAGCTTTCTTT. Translating gives CASTMQGLAAFF. Using reference TRBV28 and TRBJ1-1 for the parts outside the CDR3, the full variable domain is DVKVTQSSRYLVKRTGEKVFLECVQDMDHENMFWYRQDPGLGLRLIYFSYDVKMKEKGDIPEGYSVSREKKERFSLILESASTNQTSMYLCASTMQGLAAFFGQGTRLTVV.